The 10 T cell receptor beta chains in this list originate from one sample, sequenced in a study of cytomegalovirus exposure and HLA in healthy donors. Primers for the PCR totalled 60 Vbeta and 13 Jbeta. The protocol was immunoSEQ multiplex PCR, while the TCRdb copy is restricted to in-frame clones and leaves out a portion. The data contain around 130,000 clones, more than 65% of them singletons. The material sequenced was PBMCs. These receptors came from a young woman in good health and CMV-seropositive.

The J gene is TRBJ2-1, the V gene TRBV6-1; no definite D call. Germline lookup yields CDR1 MNHNS and CDR2 SASEGT. Trimming took off 7 bases at V and 2 bases at J, with 9 bases between the two ends. This CDR3 is built from 13 residues. The CDR3 loop reads CASTRDTYNEQFF. Written as DNA, the CDR3 is TGTGCCAGCACCCGCGATACCTACAATGAGCAGTTCTTC.

The chain carries TRBV7-9 and TRBJ2-1; D not certain. The CDR3 loop spans 15 amino acids. V was trimmed by 0 bases and J by 6 bases, leaving 12 bases between them. Germline assignment: CDR1 SEHNR and CDR2 FQNEAQ (reference sequence). DNA for the CDR3: TGTGCCAGCAGCTTAGCCCGGTTTGCCCGCAATGAGCAGTTCTTC. Translating gives CASSLARFARNEQFF.

The rearrangement joins TRBV7-3 to TRBJ1-1; 7 nucleotides line up with TRBD1. Per germline, CDR1 SGHTA and CDR2 FQGTGA. The CDR3 runs to 15 residues. The ends lost 2 bases at V and 1 base at J; junction bases unmatched: 4. The CDR3 DNA reads TGTGCCAGCAGCTTATTCGGGACAGAGAACACTGAAGCTTTCTTT. Its translation: CASSLFGTENTEAFF.

V usage is TRBV4-1 and J usage is TRBJ1-3; D is ambiguous. V was cut by 4 bases and J by 0 bases, with 10 bases left in between. This CDR3 contains 15 residues. Germline V gene data show CDR1 as MGHRA and CDR2 as YSYEKL. CDR3: CASSPSLSSGNTIYF. The DNA for the CDR3 is TGCGCCAGCAGCCCTTCTCTGAGCTCTGGAAACACCATATATTTT.

The J gene is TRBJ1-4, the V gene TRBV19; 7 positions match TRBD1. The CDR3 runs to 17 residues. Germline V gene sequence: CDR1 LNHDA, CDR2 SQIVND (reference sequence). Trimming at V came to 2 bases and at J to 2 bases, leaving 8 bases not matched to a gene. The CDR3 bases are TGTGCCAGTAGTATACCTGAGACAGGGCCCACTAATGAAAAACTGTTTTTT. Translation: CASSIPETGPTNEKLFF.

This clone is a singleton in its sample. The chain carries TRBV29-1 and TRBJ2-1, with D perhaps TRBD1 (6 bases). Per the germline V gene, CDR1 is SQVTM and CDR2 is ANQGSEA. Trimming took 2 bases from V and 7 from J, leaving 15 bases between them. The CDR3 is made up of 14 amino acids. The CDR3 nucleotides read TGCAGCGTTGAAAGGACAGTGGGTGGGAATGAGCAGTTCTTC. This codes for CSVERTVGGNEQFF.

This clone showed up just once. The CDR3 DNA is TGTGCCATCAAGGGGGGGAGCTCCTACGAGCAGTACTTC. Translated: CAIKGGSSYEQYF. The chain uses TRBV10-3 and TRBJ2-7; maybe TRBD2 (7 bases). V lost 7 bases, J lost 0 bases, and 10 bases lay in between. From germline, CDR1 is ENHRY and CDR2 SYGVKD. The CDR3 has 13 residues.

The chain employs TRBV6-1 and TRBJ2-7; no reliable D call. The CDR3 covers 14 residues. Germline V gene sequence: CDR1 MNHNS, CDR2 SASEGT. Trimming took off 0 bases at V and 3 bases at J, with 9 bases between the two ends. CDR3 protein: CASSEARHLYEQYF. CDR3 sequence (DNA): TGTGCCAGCAGTGAAGCGCGGCACCTCTACGAGCAGTACTTC.

The chain couples TRBV27 to TRBJ2-3; maybe TRBD2 (5 bases). The CDR3 spans 12 residues. V dropped 6 bases and J dropped 8 bases, with 12 bases sitting between them. Germline CDR1 reads MNHEY; CDR2 reads SMNVEV (reference sequence). CDR3 protein: CASSPPGITQYF. Written as DNA, the CDR3 is TGTGCCAGCAGCCCTCCCGGGATTACGCAGTATTTT.

This rearrangement joins TRBV19 to TRBJ1-2; TRBD1 agrees at 9 bases. J was trimmed by 7 bases and V by 10 bases; bases with no gene match: 10. The CDR3 covers 13 residues. The germline V gene has CDR1 LNHDA and CDR2 SQIVND (reference sequence). CDR3 in amino acids: CATGPGTGFGYTF. The CDR3 DNA reads as TGTGCCACCGGCCCCGGGACAGGGTTTGGCTACACCTTC.